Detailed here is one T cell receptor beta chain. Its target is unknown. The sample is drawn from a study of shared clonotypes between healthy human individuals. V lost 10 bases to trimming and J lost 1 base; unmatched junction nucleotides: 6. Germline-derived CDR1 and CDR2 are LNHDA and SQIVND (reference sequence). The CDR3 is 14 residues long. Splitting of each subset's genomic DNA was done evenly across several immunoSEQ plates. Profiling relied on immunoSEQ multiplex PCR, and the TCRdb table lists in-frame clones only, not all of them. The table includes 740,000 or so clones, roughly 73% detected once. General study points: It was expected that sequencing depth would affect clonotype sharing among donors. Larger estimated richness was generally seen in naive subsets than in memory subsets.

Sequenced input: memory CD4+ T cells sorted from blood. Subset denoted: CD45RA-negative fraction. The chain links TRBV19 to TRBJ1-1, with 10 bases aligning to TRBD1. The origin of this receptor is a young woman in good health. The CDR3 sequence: CATEDRGPNTEAFF. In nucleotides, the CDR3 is TGTGCCACCGAAGACAGGGGGCCGAACACTGAAGCTTTCTTT.